One TCR beta chain is described in this entry. Germline V lookup: CDR1 SGHVS, CDR2 FNYEAQ. This CDR3 has 15 amino acids. Deletions cut 2 bases from V and 4 bases from J, with 14 bases between. The method was immunoSEQ multiplex PCR; TCRdb's version includes in-frame clones alone and lacks a portion of them. The profile shows roughly 50,000 clones, approximately 84% of them singletons. These data are taken from a study of T cells in tumors after PD-1 blockade. This sample comprised PBMCs, obtained before anti-PD-1 treatment. J is TRBJ1-1 and V is TRBV7-6; the D gene is possibly TRBD1 (6 bases). The sequence came from a human donor with basal cell carcinoma. DNA of the CDR3: TGTGCCAGCAGCTTAACGCCCGAGGGGGGCACTGAAGCTTTCTTT. This sequence encodes CASSLTPEGGTEAFF.